What follows are 20 T cell receptor beta chains derived from one specimen sequenced in a study of blood T cells in healthy people across ages. Then a second PCR, running about 6 to 12 cycles, was carried out with a sample-barcoded 5' primer and a J-beta primer mix. TCRdb re-called the 5' RACE reads with MiXCR, one entry per CDR3 protein. The sample gives roughly 680,000 distinct CDR3 sequences, 52% of which show up once; 13% is in the top ten. The sample consisted of blood. All receptors come from a woman older than 75 in good health.

This clonotype was detected many times. V and J are TRBV12-3 or TRBV12-4 and TRBJ2-7, with 11 bases fitting TRBD2. V was pared by 5 bases and J by 0 bases, with 3 bases of the junction left unmatched. This CDR3 region has 15 residues. CDR3 region: CASSLLAGGSYEQYF. Here the CDR3 DNA reads TGTGCCAGCAGTCTTCTAGCGGGAGGCTCCTACGAGCAGTACTTC.

On this clonotype itself: With a much larger clone just one base away, this may be a read error. V and J are TRBV15 and TRBJ1-5, with 9 bases that match TRBD1. Germline V lookup: CDR1 LNHNV, CDR2 YYDKDF (reference sequence). This CDR3 is built from 14 residues. The DNA of the CDR3 is TGTGCCACGAACAGGGGGCGAAGCAATCGGCCCCAGCATTTT. Its translation is CATNRGRSNRPQHF.

On this clonotype: Given a much more abundant clone one base away, this may be a read error. This rearrangement joins TRBV20-1 to TRBJ2-5, with a tentative D call TRBD2 (6 bases). The J call could be wrong; TRBJ2-1 is a better fit for the DNA end. Germline values: CDR1 DFQATT, CDR2 SNEGSKA (reference sequence). The CDR3 consists of 14 residues. The CDR3 DNA reads as TGCAGTGCTACCAATAGCGGAAAACAAGAGACCCAGTTCTTC. This sequence encodes CSATNSGKQETQFF.

This clonotype came up many times. This chain joins TRBV5-1 and TRBJ2-3; the D is unclear. The V and J ends lost 0 bases and 4 bases respectively, with 3 bases between them. The germline V gene has CDR1 SGHRS and CDR2 YFSETQ. The length of the CDR3 is 12 residues. The DNA of the CDR3 is TGCGCCAGCAGCTTGGCCCCAGATACGCAGTATTTT. Protein: CASSLAPDTQYF.

This clonotype has a single count. One base away lies a much larger clone, so this may be a sequencing read error. The CDR3 loop is CACSEGTWQETQYF. CDR3 nucleotides: TGTGCCTGCAGCGAGGGGACATGGCAAGAGACCCAGTACTTC. The chain carries TRBV9 and TRBJ2-5, with D maybe TRBD1 (6 bases). The CDR3 totals 14 residues. Germline lookup yields CDR1 SGDLS and CDR2 YYNGEE.

This clonotype was counted at least ten times. The chain employs TRBV2 and TRBJ2-5; 10 positions match TRBD2. CDR1 and CDR2 from the germline V gene are SNHLY and FYNNEI. This CDR3 is 16 amino acids long. The V gene end was trimmed by 7 bases and the J gene end by 2 bases; junction bases not matched to a gene: 10. The CDR3 is CASNIPGLARQETQYF. The CDR3 region has the DNA TGTGCCAGCAACATACCGGGACTAGCGCGGCAAGAGACCCAGTACTTC.

In the case of this clonotype: A much larger clone differs by one base, so this may be a read error. V usage is TRBV9 and J usage is TRBJ2-3; D is perhaps TRBD2 (6 bases). The CDR3 extends over 14 amino acids. Germline V gene lookup returns CDR1 SGDLS and CDR2 YYNGEE. The ends were cut back, 0 bases at V and 4 bases at J, with 9 bases in the middle. The CDR3 region has the DNA TGTGCCAGCAGCGTAGTAGGGGACTCAGATACGCAGTATTTT. Amino acids: CASSVVGDSDTQYF. The complete variable domain, with remaining parts taken from reference TRBV9 and TRBJ2-3, reads DSGVTQTPKHLITATGQRVTLRCSPRSGDLSVYWYQQSLDQGLQFLIQYYNGEERAKGNILERFSAQQFPDLHSELNLSSLELGDSALYFCASSVVGDSDTQYFGPGTRLTVL.

J is TRBJ1-1 and V is TRBV25-1; TRBD1 is a possible D gene (6 bases). The CDR3 is made up of 13 amino acids. V dropped 3 bases and J dropped 11 bases, with 16 bases sitting between them. Germline assignment: CDR1 MGHDK and CDR2 SYGVNS. The CDR3 region is CASSENRGGAAFF. CDR3 nucleotide sequence: TGTGCCAGCAGTGAGAACCGAGGGGGGGCTGCTTTCTTT.

This clonotype was found once. The rearrangement joins TRBV12-3 or TRBV12-4 to TRBJ1-2; no reliable D call. V lost 5 bases and J 7 bases, leaving 14 bases between the germline ends. This CDR3 region has 13 residues. The CDR3 DNA reads as TGTGCCAGCAGTCCTTCGGGCAAATCTGGCTACACCTTC. The encoded protein is CASSPSGKSGYTF.

This clonotype occurred once. This chain connects TRBV6-1 to TRBJ2-3, with D perhaps TRBD1 or TRBD2 (5 bases each). CDR1 MNHNS and CDR2 SASEGT come from the germline V gene. The V end lost 7 bases, the J end lost 4 bases, and 18 bases lay between the germline ends. The CDR3 totals 15 residues. The CDR3 bases are TGTGCCAGCAAGAGGGACCCGGTAGGGGCAGATACGCAGTATTTT. As protein: CASKRDPVGADTQYF.

Of note for this clonotype: The junction shows a germline mismatch at one end, possibly a read error. The rearrangement joins TRBV5-6 to TRBJ2-3; weak D call: TRBD2 (5 bases). The CDR3 runs to 14 residues. CDR1 and CDR2 (germline): SGHDT, YYEEEE. The CDR3 protein is CASSPDPKGDAQYF. The CDR3 bases are TGTGCCAGCAGCCCGGACCCTAAGGGAGATGCGCAGTATTTT.

The chain employs TRBV2 and TRBJ2-7; D call uncertain. V was trimmed by 2 bases and J by 2 bases, leaving 16 bases between them. Per the germline V gene, CDR1 is SNHLY and CDR2 is FYNNEI. The length of the CDR3 is 16 residues. CDR3 protein: CASSETVKTATYEQYF. In nucleotides, the CDR3 is TGTGCCAGCAGTGAAACGGTTAAGACCGCTACCTACGAGCAGTACTTC.

This clonotype was counted ten times or more. The V gene is TRBV12-3 or TRBV12-4, the J gene TRBJ2-1, with D possibly being TRBD1 (6 bases). The V and J ends lost 2 bases and 3 bases respectively, with 14 bases between them. The CDR3 has 16 residues. The CDR3 sequence is CASSLWSGGYYNEQFF. The CDR3 nucleotides are TGTGCCAGCAGTTTATGGTCTGGGGGCTACTACAATGAGCAGTTCTTC.

The J gene is TRBJ2-2, the V gene TRBV29-1; 10 bases fit TRBD2. Germline CDR1 and CDR2: SQVTM and ANQGSEA. The CDR3 is 15 residues long. The J segment lost 4 bases and the V segment lost 6 bases, leaving 8 bases of the junction unmatched. CDR3 residues: CSVELAGRGTGELFF. The CDR3, as DNA: TGCAGCGTGGAACTAGCGGGAAGGGGCACCGGGGAGCTGTTTTTT.

The J gene is TRBJ1-6, the V gene TRBV4-3; D remains ambiguous. The CDR3 has 16 residues. Per germline, CDR1 LGHNA and CDR2 YSLEER. V shed 0 bases and J shed 8 bases, with 14 bases lying between them. The CDR3: CASSQEMYQRDSPLHF. DNA of the CDR3: TGCGCCAGCAGCCAAGAAATGTACCAACGGGATTCACCCCTCCACTTT.

This clonotype has a single count. The rearrangement joins TRBV18 to TRBJ2-5, with a weak D call TRBD1 (6 bases). V was clipped by 0 bases and J by 2 bases, with 13 bases between them. The CDR3 sequence is 16 residues long. Germline V gene sequence: CDR1 KGHSH, CDR2 LQKENI. Here the CDR3 DNA reads TGTGCCAGCTCACCACCTAGCAGGGGAGAACAAGAGACCCAGTACTTC. This gives the protein CASSPPSRGEQETQYF. Together with reference TRBV18 and TRBJ2-5, the CDR3 gives the full variable domain: NAGVMQNPRHLVRRRGQEARLRCSPMKGHSHVYWYRQLPEEGLKFMVYLQKENIIDESGMPKERFSAEFPKEGPSILRIQQVVRGDSAAYFCASSPPSRGEQETQYFGPGTRLLVL.

This clonotype was recorded at least ten times. The chain carries TRBV20-1 and TRBJ2-3, with D uncertain. Germline V gene sequence: CDR1 DFQATT, CDR2 SNEGSKA (reference sequence). Trimming took off 4 bases at V and 0 bases at J, with 11 bases between the two ends. This CDR3 has 14 amino acids. The CDR3 bases are TGCAGTGCTATCTGGACCTCTAGCACAGATACGCAGTATTTT. Translation: CSAIWTSSTDTQYF.

V is TRBV12-3 or TRBV12-4 and J is TRBJ2-3, with no clear D. The CDR3 totals 13 residues. Deletions cut 5 bases from V and 2 bases from J, with 8 bases between. CDR3 DNA sequence: TGTGCCAGCAGTGTCATGAACACAGATACGCAGTATTTT. It yields the protein CASSVMNTDTQYF.

The DNA of the CDR3 is TGTGCCAGCAGTCGACAGAACGTGGGGCGCTATGGCTACACCTTC. This encodes CASSRQNVGRYGYTF. The rearrangement joins TRBV28 to TRBJ1-2; D perhaps matches TRBD1 (5 bases). Germline V gene sequence: CDR1 MDHEN, CDR2 SYDVKM. This CDR3 is built from 15 residues. The V and J ends lost 5 bases and 4 bases respectively, with 17 bases between them.

The rearrangement joins TRBV12-3 or TRBV12-4 to TRBJ2-3, with D perhaps matching TRBD2 (5 bases). Trimming removed 2 bases from V and 2 bases from J, with 8 bases in between. The CDR3 sequence is 14 residues long. CDR3 in amino acids: CASSLFRDTDTQYF. The CDR3 DNA reads as TGTGCCAGCAGTTTATTCCGGGACACAGATACGCAGTATTTT.